Each of the 7 T cell receptor beta chains below was sequenced from the same sample in a study of T-cell reconstitution after alpha-beta-depleted transplantation in children. Preparation of the TCRbeta library was carried out with unique molecular identifiers. Via MiXCR, TCRdb re-called the PCR reads, giving one row per CDR3 protein. The data hold about a million distinct CDR3 sequences, with 25% to 30% observed a single time. Sequences were derived from PBMCs, mostly from graft donor cells, sampled 360 days after TCRalphabeta/CD19-depleted stem cell transplant. Source of these receptors: a boy younger than two who had a stem cell transplant for SCID, so the T cells may come from the graft donor.

The chain links TRBV4-3 to TRBJ2-7; no firm D call. The CDR3 length is 15 residues. The V end lost 4 bases, the J end lost 2 bases, and 15 bases lay between the germline ends. From germline, CDR1 is LGHNA and CDR2 YSLEER. CDR3 region: CASSLLVGLAYEQYF. For the CDR3, the DNA is TGCGCCAGCAGCCTCCTAGTAGGCTTGGCCTACGAGCAGTACTTC.

This clonotype occurred a few times. The chain employs TRBV20-1 and TRBJ2-1, with 10 bases fitting TRBD2. After removal of 6 bases from V and 1 base from J, the junction contained 6 bases not matched to a gene. The CDR3 consists of 15 residues. Germline CDR1 reads DFQATT; CDR2 reads SNEGSKA (reference sequence). Written as DNA, the CDR3 is TGCAGTGCAAATAGCGGGGGGCCTTCCTACAATGAGCAGTTCTTC. Its protein is CSANSGGPSYNEQFF.

J is TRBJ2-7 and V is TRBV9, with a weak D call TRBD1 (5 bases). The V and J ends lost 4 bases and 5 bases respectively, with 16 bases between them. Germline loops: CDR1 SGDLS, CDR2 YYNGEE. The CDR3 is 14 amino acids. CDR3 sequence reads: CASSSLKGNHEQYF. The CDR3 DNA is TGTGCCAGCAGCTCCCTGAAGGGGAACCACGAGCAGTACTTC.

This clonotype was detected a few times. As DNA, the CDR3 is TGTGCCAGCAGTTCACCACAGGGTTCCTATAATTCACCCCTCCACTTT. It codes for CASSSPQGSYNSPLHF. V is TRBV12-3 or TRBV12-4 and J is TRBJ1-6, with D possibly matching TRBD1 (6 bases). V was pared by 4 bases and J by 1 base, with 11 bases between. This CDR3 comprises 16 residues.

This clonotype was detected a few times. The rearrangement joins TRBV28 to TRBJ1-2; TRBD1 agrees at 7 bases. The CDR3 is 16 amino acids. Germline CDR1 and CDR2: MDHEN and SYDVKM. J lost 7 bases, V lost 5 bases, and 16 bases had no gene match. The CDR3 spells CASSLVRQGGLSGYTF. In DNA, the CDR3 is TGTGCCAGCAGTCTAGTCCGACAGGGTGGGTTGAGTGGCTACACCTTC.

This sequence joins TRBV2 and TRBJ2-3; D is ambiguous. Trimming left V 6 bases short and J 2 bases short, with 12 bases between. From germline, CDR1 is SNHLY and CDR2 FYNNEI. This CDR3 region has 14 residues. This CDR3 reads CASRPPQATDTQYF. As DNA, the CDR3 is TGTGCCAGCAGACCCCCCCAGGCCACAGATACGCAGTATTTT.

The chain links TRBV5-1 to TRBJ1-1; 8 nucleotides match TRBD1. The CDR3 extends over 15 amino acids. V gave up 4 bases and J gave up 4 bases; unmatched junction bases: 9. From germline, CDR1 is SGHRS and CDR2 YFSETQ. The CDR3 sequence is CASSLWTGTLTEAFF. In DNA, the CDR3 is TGCGCCAGCAGCCTCTGGACAGGGACCCTCACTGAAGCTTTCTTT.